A selection of T cell receptor beta chains follows, all from one sample in a study of blood T cell repertoires in COVID-19. Data came from immunoSEQ multiplex PCR; TCRdb stores just in-frame clones and leaves some out. This table has 200,000 to 250,000 clones, almost 90% appearing once. The sequenced material came from PBMCs or T cells enriched from blood (not recorded which). These receptors all come from a man aged 25 to 40 who had been exposed to COVID-19. Each CDR3 is given with its conserved first and last residue. Each record gives: J gene, D gene, clone size, V gene, CDR3 DNA, CDR3 protein. D genes are given only for firm matches. Only some rows state a clone size, as once, few, many or a class for expanded clones.

J: TRBJ1-2; D: TRBD1; size: NA; V: TRBV6-5; DNA: TGTGCCAGCAGTTACTCGACACAGGGGGGCTATGGCTACACCTTC; CDR3: CASSYSTQGGYGYTF
J: TRBJ1-2; D: TRBD1; size: NA; V: TRBV6-5; DNA: TGTGCCAGCAGGCCGACAGGGTGGTATGGCTACACCTTC; CDR3: CASRPTGWYGYTF
J: TRBJ1-6; D: TRBD1; size: NA; V: TRBV30; DNA: TGTGCCTGGAGGATGGGACAGGGGTTTAATTCACCCCTCCACTTT; CDR3: CAWRMGQGFNSPLHF
J: TRBJ1-5; D: TRBD1; size: NA; V: TRBV29-1; DNA: TGCAGCGCAGGGGGCGGTGGCAATCAGCCCCAGCATTTT; CDR3: CSAGGGGNQPQHF
J: TRBJ1-2; D: TRBD1; size: NA; V: TRBV18; DNA: TGTGCCAGCTCAGCCGGGACAGGAGGAGATGGCTACACCTTC; CDR3: CASSAGTGGDGYTF
J: TRBJ1-1; D: TRBD1; size: NA; V: TRBV12-3/TRBV12-4; DNA: TGTGCCAGCAGTCGGGACAGCAACACTGAAGCTTTCTTT; CDR3: CASSRDSNTEAFF
J: TRBJ2-7; D: TRBD1; size: NA; V: TRBV7-9; DNA: TGTGCCAGCAGCTGGACAGGTATCGAGCAGTACTTC; CDR3: CASSWTGIEQYF
J: TRBJ1-1; D: NA; size: NA; V: TRBV5-1; DNA: TGCGCCAGCAGCTTAGGGGGTAGCGGGGACACTGAAGCTTTCTTT; CDR3: CASSLGGSGDTEAFF
J: TRBJ2-2; D: TRBD2; size: NA; V: TRBV5-1; DNA: TGCGCCAGCAGCCTCGGACTAGCGGGGGCCGGGGAGCTGTTTTTT; CDR3: CASSLGLAGAGELFF
J: TRBJ2-2; D: NA; size: NA; V: TRBV19; DNA: TGTGCCAGTAGGGGCCTCAGAGCCACCGGGGAGCTGTTTTTT; CDR3: CASRGLRATGELFF
J: TRBJ2-7; D: NA; size: NA; V: TRBV7-9; DNA: TGTGCCAGCAGCTTGCTGAATGAGGAGCAGTACTTC; CDR3: CASSLLNEEQYF
J: TRBJ1-5; D: NA; size: NA; V: TRBV11-2; DNA: TGTGCCAGCAGCTTAGAAGCGACCCAGCCCCAGCATTTT; CDR3: CASSLEATQPQHF
J: TRBJ1-2; D: TRBD1; size: NA; V: TRBV5-4; DNA: TGTGCCAGCAGCCCTTTCGGGACAGGGGATGGCTACACCTTC; CDR3: CASSPFGTGDGYTF
J: TRBJ1-5; D: NA; size: NA; V: TRBV15; DNA: TGTGCCACCAGCAATGGGGGGTACCTCCAGCCCCAGCATTTT; CDR3: CATSNGGYLQPQHF
J: TRBJ2-7; D: TRBD1; size: NA; V: TRBV5-1; DNA: TGCGCCAGTGGACAGGGTAGCTCCTACGAGCAGTACTTC; CDR3: CASGQGSSYEQYF
J: TRBJ2-7; D: TRBD2; size: NA; V: TRBV29-1; DNA: TGCAGCGCCGAGCAAGCGGGGTCCCCGGACGAGCAGTACTTC; CDR3: CSAEQAGSPDEQYF
J: TRBJ2-5; D: TRBD2; size: NA; V: TRBV3-1/TRBV3-2; DNA: TGTGCCAGCAGCCCACTAACCGGGACTAGCGGGGGGGCCTTCGAGACCCAGTACTTC; CDR3: CASSPLTGTSGGAFETQYF
J: TRBJ1-4; D: NA; size: NA; V: TRBV19; DNA: TGTGCCAGTGCCTTCCTTGGCAGTGATACTGAAAAACTGTTTTTT; CDR3: CASAFLGSDTEKLFF
J: TRBJ1-1; D: NA; size: NA; V: TRBV27; DNA: TGTGCCAGCAGTTCCCTAGGGGACACTGAAGCTTTCTTT; CDR3: CASSSLGDTEAFF
J: TRBJ1-4; D: TRBD1; size: NA; V: TRBV30; DNA: TGTGCCTGGAGCGGGACAGGGGTTATGCATGAAAAACTGTTTTTT; CDR3: CAWSGTGVMHEKLFF
J: TRBJ1-2; D: TRBD1; size: NA; V: TRBV18; DNA: TGTGCCAGCTCACCACTGGATGGACAGGATGGCTACACCTTC; CDR3: CASSPLDGQDGYTF
J: TRBJ2-3; D: NA; size: NA; V: TRBV7-6; DNA: TGTGCCAGCAGCTTATTCGGTCCTAGCACAGATACGCAGTATTTT; CDR3: CASSLFGPSTDTQYF
J: TRBJ2-1; D: NA; size: NA; V: TRBV7-9; DNA: TGTGCCAGCAGCAAACCCAGGGAAACGCCCAAGCAGTTCTTC; CDR3: CASSKPRETPKQFF
J: TRBJ2-3; D: TRBD2; size: NA; V: TRBV4-1; DNA: TGCGCCAGCAGCCAAGTGGCTAGCGGGGGGGCCGAGTCAGATACGCAGTATTTT; CDR3: CASSQVASGGAESDTQYF
J: TRBJ2-3; D: NA; size: NA; V: TRBV6-1; DNA: TGTGCCAGCAGAGAAGCTGGCCCAGATACGCAGTATTTT; CDR3: CASREAGPDTQYF
J: TRBJ2-2; D: TRBD2; size: NA; V: TRBV3-1/TRBV3-2; DNA: TGTGCCAGCAGCCTATCGACTAGCCACACCGGGGAGCTGTTTTTT; CDR3: CASSLSTSHTGELFF
J: TRBJ2-7; D: TRBD2; size: NA; V: TRBV27; DNA: TGTGCCAGCAGTCCCATCTATCAAGCGGGGGGAGGTTTCTACGAGCAGTACTTC; CDR3: CASSPIYQAGGGFYEQYF
J: TRBJ2-1; D: NA; size: NA; V: TRBV30; DNA: TGTGCCTGGGATTTTGGTACATCCTACAATGAGCAGTTCTTC; CDR3: CAWDFGTSYNEQFF
J: TRBJ2-6; D: TRBD1; size: once; V: TRBV5-4; DNA: TGTGCCAGCAGCTACCCGGGACAGCCCTCTGGGGCCAACGTCCTGACTTTC; CDR3: CASSYPGQPSGANVLTF
J: TRBJ1-6; D: NA; size: once; V: TRBV27; DNA: TGTGCCAGCAGTCTTTCTCGAGATTCACCCCTCCACTTT; CDR3: CASSLSRDSPLHF
J: TRBJ1-6; D: NA; size: NA; V: TRBV10-3; DNA: TGTGCCATCAAAGGGGTGGCCACTTATTCACCCCTCCACTTT; CDR3: CAIKGVATYSPLHF
J: TRBJ1-5; D: NA; size: NA; V: TRBV7-9; DNA: TGTGCCAGCAGCTTTACAGGGAAGAATCAGCCCCAGCATTTT; CDR3: CASSFTGKNQPQHF
J: TRBJ1-5; D: NA; size: few; V: TRBV7-9; DNA: TGTGCCAGCAGCTTTAGTGAGGACAATCAGCCCCAGCATTTT; CDR3: CASSFSEDNQPQHF
J: TRBJ2-2; D: NA; size: NA; V: TRBV1; DNA: TGCACCAGCAGCCATCTAGAGCCGAACACCGGGGAGCTGTTTTTT; CDR3: CTSSHLEPNTGELFF
J: TRBJ1-1; D: NA; size: NA; V: TRBV6-5; DNA: TGTGCCAGCAGAGGTGGGGGCTATGGGACTGAAGCTTTCTTT; CDR3: CASRGGGYGTEAFF
J: TRBJ1-2; D: NA; size: NA; V: TRBV14; DNA: TGTGCCAGCAGCCAAGGGTATCTGGGCCCCTCTGGCTACACCTTC; CDR3: CASSQGYLGPSGYTF
J: TRBJ1-6; D: NA; size: NA; V: TRBV27; DNA: TGTGCCAGCAGTTTATCGACCCCCTTACTGACTAAGTGGTCCTATAATTCACCCCTCCACTTT; CDR3: CASSLSTPLLTKWSYNSPLHF
J: TRBJ2-1; D: NA; size: NA; V: TRBV15; DNA: TGTGCCACCAGCAGACCAAGACAGATCACCTACAATGAGCAGTTCTTC; CDR3: CATSRPRQITYNEQFF
J: TRBJ2-5; D: NA; size: NA; V: TRBV11-3; DNA: TGTGCCAGCAGCCATGGCGGAGAGACCCAGTACTTC; CDR3: CASSHGGETQYF
J: TRBJ1-1; D: NA; size: once; V: TRBV5-4; DNA: TGTGCCAGCAGCTTTCAGGGGAACACTGAAGCTTTCTTT; CDR3: CASSFQGNTEAFF
J: TRBJ1-1; D: TRBD1; size: NA; V: TRBV5-8; DNA: TGTGCCAGCAGCAAGTACAGGGGCAACACTGAAGCTTTCTTT; CDR3: CASSKYRGNTEAFF
J: TRBJ2-7; D: NA; size: NA; V: TRBV14; DNA: TGTGCCAGCAGCCAAGAGTTCGGCGAGCAGTACTTC; CDR3: CASSQEFGEQYF
J: TRBJ2-5; D: NA; size: NA; V: TRBV13; DNA: TGTGCCAGCAGCTCCGGCGGAGAGAGCCAGTACTTC; CDR3: CASSSGGESQYF
J: TRBJ2-3; D: TRBD2; size: NA; V: TRBV3-1/TRBV3-2; DNA: TGTGCCAGCAGCCAACCGTCGGGAGGGGGTAACACAGATACGCAGTATTTT; CDR3: CASSQPSGGGNTDTQYF
J: TRBJ2-3; D: NA; size: NA; V: TRBV29-1; DNA: TGCAGCGTTGGAAGGGGTGATACGCAGTATTTT; CDR3: CSVGRGDTQYF
J: TRBJ2-2; D: NA; size: NA; V: TRBV6-2/TRBV6-3; DNA: TGTGCCAGCAGTTACCGGGTTCCCGAGATTATCGGGTGGACCGGGGAGCTGTTTTTT; CDR3: CASSYRVPEIIGWTGELFF
J: TRBJ2-3; D: TRBD2; size: NA; V: TRBV19; DNA: TGTGCCAGTAAGGCTAGCGGGAGCACAGATACGCAGTATTTT; CDR3: CASKASGSTDTQYF
J: TRBJ1-4; D: NA; size: once; V: TRBV3-1/TRBV3-2; DNA: TGTGCCAGCAGCAACATTCTCAAAGCAGGGGCAACTAATGAAAAACTGTTTTTT; CDR3: CASSNILKAGATNEKLFF
J: TRBJ2-5; D: TRBD2; size: NA; V: TRBV5-6; DNA: TGTGCCAGCAGCATATACAGACTAGCGGGGGCCCAAGAGACCCAGTACTTC; CDR3: CASSIYRLAGAQETQYF
J: TRBJ1-5; D: NA; size: NA; V: TRBV19; DNA: TGTGCCAGTAGTGTCGTGGAGGACAATCAGCCCCAGCATTTT; CDR3: CASSVVEDNQPQHF